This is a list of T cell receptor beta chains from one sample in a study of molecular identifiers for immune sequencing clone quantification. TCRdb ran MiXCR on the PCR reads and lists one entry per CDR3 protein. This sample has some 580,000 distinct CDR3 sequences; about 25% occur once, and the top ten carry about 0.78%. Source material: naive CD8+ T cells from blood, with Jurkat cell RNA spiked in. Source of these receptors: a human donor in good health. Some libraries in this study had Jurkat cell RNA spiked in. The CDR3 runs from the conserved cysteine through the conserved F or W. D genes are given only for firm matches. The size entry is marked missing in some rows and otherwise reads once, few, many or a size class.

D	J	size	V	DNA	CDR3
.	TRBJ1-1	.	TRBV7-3	TGTGCCAGCAGCTTAAGGGGAGGGGACTATTACACTGAAGCTCTCTTT	CASSLRGGDYYTEALF
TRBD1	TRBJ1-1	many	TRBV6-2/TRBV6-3	TGTGCCAGCAGGGGACAGGGATTAACTGAAGCTTTCTTT	CASRGQGLTEAFF
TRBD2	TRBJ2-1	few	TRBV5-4	TGTGCCAGCAGCTCTGCTAGCGGGGGAAGCAATGAGCAGTTCTTC	CASSSASGGSNEQFF
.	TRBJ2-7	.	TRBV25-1	TGTGCCAGCAGTGATTACAGAAACTACGAGCAGTACTTC	CASSDYRNYEQYF
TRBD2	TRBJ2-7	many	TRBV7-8	TGTGCCAGCAGCTTCCCCTCGCGGGGGGGTTCCTACGAGCAGTACTTC	CASSFPSRGGSYEQYF
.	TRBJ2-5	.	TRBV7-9	TGTGTCAGCAGCTCCCCCCAGGGTTGGGAGACCCAGTACTTC	CVSSSPQGWETQYF
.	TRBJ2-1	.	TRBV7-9	TGTGCCAGCAGCTTCGTCAGGGACAATGAGCAGTTCTTC	CASSFVRDNEQFF
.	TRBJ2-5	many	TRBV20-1	TGCAGTGCTAGACTAGCGTGGGGTCCCCAAGAGACCCAGTACTTC	CSARLAWGPQETQYF
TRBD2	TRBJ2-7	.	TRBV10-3	TGTGCCAACAGTCTTGGACTAGCGAGCCACTCAGAGCAGTACTTC	CANSLGLASHSEQYF
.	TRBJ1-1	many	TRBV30	TGTGCCTGGAGTGTGATGGGAGGGGCTGAAGCTTTCTTT	CAWSVMGGAEAFF
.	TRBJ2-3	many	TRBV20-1	TGCAGTGCTAGTTTGGTGGGGATCTCTAGCACAGATACGCAGTATTTT	CSASLVGISSTDTQYF
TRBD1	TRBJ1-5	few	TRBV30	TGTGCCTGGAGCCACCCGGACAGGTATTACGATCAGCCCCAGCATTTT	CAWSHPDRYYDQPQHF
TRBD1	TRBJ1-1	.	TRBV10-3	TGTGCCATCAGCGACAGGGTTACTGAAGCTTTCTTT	CAISDRVTEAFF
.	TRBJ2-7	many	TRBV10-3	TGTGCCATCAGTGAGTCTCCGGGGTACTACGAGCAGTACTTC	CAISESPGYYEQYF
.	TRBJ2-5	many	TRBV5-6	TGTGCCAGCAGCTTGGGTTCAAACCTACAAGAGACCCAGTACTTC	CASSLGSNLQETQYF
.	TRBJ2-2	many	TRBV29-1	TGCAGCGGGACAGCGAACACCGGGGAGCTGTTTTTT	CSGTANTGELFF
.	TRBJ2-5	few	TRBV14	TGTGCCAGCAGCCAAGAGTACCAAGAGACCCAGTACTTC	CASSQEYQETQYF
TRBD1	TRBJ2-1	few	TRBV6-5	TGTGCCAGCACCCTAACCATACAGGGGGCCTACAATGAGCAGTTCTTC	CASTLTIQGAYNEQFF